This T cell receptor (beta chain) stems from a study of blood T cell repertoires in COVID-19. Concerning this clone itself: At one end, the junction sequence differs from germline, possibly due to a read error.

Repertoires were generated with immunoSEQ multiplex PCR, while TCRdb's copy carries only in-frame clones and drops some. The data hold roughly 210,000 clones, with around four fifths observed a single time. Sample: peripheral blood. The origin of this receptor is a woman of 80 years or more with COVID-19, enrolled during active disease.

This chain's CDR3 is CASSPRTDAQKILF. The CDR3 bases are TGCGCCAGCAGCCCCCGGACAGATGCCCAAAAGATTTTATTT. The genes are TRBV4-1 and TRBJ1-4; a weak D match, TRBD1 (6 bases). Germline-derived CDR1 and CDR2 are MGHRA and YSYEKL. The CDR3 totals 14 residues.